The sequence of this TCR beta chain was determined in a study of OX40 agonist ivuxolimab in advanced cancers. The repertoire was sequenced with immunoSEQ multiplex PCR; TCRdb's copy has only in-frame clones and lacks some. The repertoire holds approximately 86,000 clones, roughly 92% seen once, with about 1.1% in the top ten. Study-wide results and limits: CD4+ and CD8+ blood T cells expanded clonally by week 6 at 0.1 to 3.0 mg/kg. The antigens recognized by the expanded peripheral T cells, that is their antigen specificity, were not determined.

This CDR3 spans 13 amino acids. CDR1 MNHEY and CDR2 SVGAGI come from the germline V gene. With V trimmed by 5 bases and J by 5 bases, 5 bases remained unmatched. Blood samples were obtained at baseline, cycle 4 day 1, and cycle 7 day 1. In the case of this clone: Antigen: not known.

The source material was CD4+ or CD8+ T cells sorted from blood, sampled in a trial of the OX40 agonist ivuxolimab. The receptor was isolated from an adult with an advanced solid tumor such as melanoma, head and neck, liver or kidney cancer. The chain joins TRBV6-5 to TRBJ2-5; 7 nucleotides match TRBD2. CDR3 protein: CASSGSGTETQYF. CDR3 bases: TGTGCCAGCAGTGGAAGCGGGACCGAGACCCAGTACTTC.